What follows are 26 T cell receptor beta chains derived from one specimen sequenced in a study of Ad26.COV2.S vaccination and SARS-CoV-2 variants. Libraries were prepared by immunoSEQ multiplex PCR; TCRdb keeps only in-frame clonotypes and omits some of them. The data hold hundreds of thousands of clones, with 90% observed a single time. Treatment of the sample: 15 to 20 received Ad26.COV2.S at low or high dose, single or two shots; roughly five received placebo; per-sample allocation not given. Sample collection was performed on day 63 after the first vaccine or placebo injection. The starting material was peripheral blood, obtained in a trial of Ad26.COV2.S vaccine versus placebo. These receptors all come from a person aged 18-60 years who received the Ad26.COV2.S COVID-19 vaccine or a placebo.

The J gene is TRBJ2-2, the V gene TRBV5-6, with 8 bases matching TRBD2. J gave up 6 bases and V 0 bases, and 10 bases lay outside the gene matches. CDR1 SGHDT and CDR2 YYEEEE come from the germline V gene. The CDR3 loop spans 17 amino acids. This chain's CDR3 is CASSLARGGGTSGELFF. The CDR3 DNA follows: TGTGCCAGCAGCTTGGCCCGGGGCGGGGGGACCTCCGGGGAGCTGTTTTTT.

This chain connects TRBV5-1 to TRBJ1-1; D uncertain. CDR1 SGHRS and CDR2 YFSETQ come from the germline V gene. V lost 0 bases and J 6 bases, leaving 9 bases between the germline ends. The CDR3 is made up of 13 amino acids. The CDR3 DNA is TGCGCCAGCAGCTTGGTGATGGGCCCTGAAGCTTTCTTT. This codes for CASSLVMGPEAFF.

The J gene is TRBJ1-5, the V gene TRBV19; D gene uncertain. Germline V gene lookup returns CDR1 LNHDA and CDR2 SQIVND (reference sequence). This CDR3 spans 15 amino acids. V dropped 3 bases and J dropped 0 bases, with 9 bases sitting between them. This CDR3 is CASSILQNSNQPQHF. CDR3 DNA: TGTGCCAGTAGTATTTTACAGAATAGCAATCAGCCCCAGCATTTT.

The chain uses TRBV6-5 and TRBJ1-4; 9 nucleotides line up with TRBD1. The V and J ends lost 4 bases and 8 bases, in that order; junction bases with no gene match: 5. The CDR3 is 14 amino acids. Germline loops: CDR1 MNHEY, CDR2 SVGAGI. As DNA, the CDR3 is TGTGCCAGCAGTTCCCGGGACAGGGAAGAAAAACTGTTTTTT. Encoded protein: CASSSRDREEKLFF.

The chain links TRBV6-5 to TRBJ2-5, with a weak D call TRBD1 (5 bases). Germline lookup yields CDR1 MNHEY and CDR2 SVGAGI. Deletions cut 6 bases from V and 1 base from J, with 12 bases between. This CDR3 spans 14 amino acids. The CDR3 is CASSPQAIQETQYF. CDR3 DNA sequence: TGTGCCAGCAGCCCACAGGCGATCCAAGAGACCCAGTACTTC.

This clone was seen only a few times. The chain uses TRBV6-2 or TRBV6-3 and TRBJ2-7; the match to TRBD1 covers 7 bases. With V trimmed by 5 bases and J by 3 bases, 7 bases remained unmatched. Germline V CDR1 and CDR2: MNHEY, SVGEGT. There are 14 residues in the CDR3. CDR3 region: CASSPRGTVYEQYF. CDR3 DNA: TGTGCCAGCAGTCCCAGGGGGACGGTCTACGAGCAGTACTTC.

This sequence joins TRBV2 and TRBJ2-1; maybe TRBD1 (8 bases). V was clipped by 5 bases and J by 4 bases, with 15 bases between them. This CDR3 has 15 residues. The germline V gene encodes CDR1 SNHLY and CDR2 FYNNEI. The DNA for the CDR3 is TGTGCCAGCAGTCTGGACAGGGAGGGGTACAATGAGCAGTTCTTC. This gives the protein CASSLDREGYNEQFF.

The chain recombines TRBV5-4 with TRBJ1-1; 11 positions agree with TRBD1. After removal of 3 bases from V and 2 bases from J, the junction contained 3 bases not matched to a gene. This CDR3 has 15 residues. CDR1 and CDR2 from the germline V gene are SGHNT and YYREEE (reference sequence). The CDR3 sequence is CASSSRTGGNTEAFF. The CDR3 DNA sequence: TGTGCCAGCAGCTCTAGGACAGGGGGCAACACTGAAGCTTTCTTT.

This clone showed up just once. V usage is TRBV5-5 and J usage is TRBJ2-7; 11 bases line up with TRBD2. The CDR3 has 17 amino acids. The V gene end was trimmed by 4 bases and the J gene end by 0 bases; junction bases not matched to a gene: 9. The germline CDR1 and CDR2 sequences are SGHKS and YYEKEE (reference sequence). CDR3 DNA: TGTGCCAGCAGCGGTACTAGCGGGGGTTTTAGCTCCTACGAGCAGTACTTC. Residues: CASSGTSGGFSSYEQYF.

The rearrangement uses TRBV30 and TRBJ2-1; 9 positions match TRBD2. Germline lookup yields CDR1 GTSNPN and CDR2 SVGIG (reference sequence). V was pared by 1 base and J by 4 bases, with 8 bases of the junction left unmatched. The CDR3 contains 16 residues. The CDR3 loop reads CAWSAHLAGRYNEQFF. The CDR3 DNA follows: TGTGCCTGGAGTGCTCACCTAGCGGGACGATACAATGAGCAGTTCTTC.

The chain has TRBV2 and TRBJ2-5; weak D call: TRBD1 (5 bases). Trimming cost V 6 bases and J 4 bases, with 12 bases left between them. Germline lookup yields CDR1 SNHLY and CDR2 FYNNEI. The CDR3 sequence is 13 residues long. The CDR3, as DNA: TGTGCCAGCAGCTCTGGCCAGGGAGAGACCCAGTACTTC. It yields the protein CASSSGQGETQYF.

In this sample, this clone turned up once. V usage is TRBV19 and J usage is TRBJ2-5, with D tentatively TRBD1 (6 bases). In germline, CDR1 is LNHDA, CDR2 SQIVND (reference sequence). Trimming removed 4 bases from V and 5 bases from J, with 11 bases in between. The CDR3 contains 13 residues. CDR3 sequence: CASSTTGMETQYF. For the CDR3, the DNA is TGTGCCAGTAGTACAACAGGGATGGAGACCCAGTACTTC.

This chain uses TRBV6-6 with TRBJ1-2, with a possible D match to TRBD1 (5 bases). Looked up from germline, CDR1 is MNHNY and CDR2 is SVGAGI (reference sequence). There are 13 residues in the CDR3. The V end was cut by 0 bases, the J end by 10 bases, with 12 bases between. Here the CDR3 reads CASSYSREGAYTF. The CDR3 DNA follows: TGTGCCAGCAGTTACTCCAGGGAGGGTGCCTACACCTTC.

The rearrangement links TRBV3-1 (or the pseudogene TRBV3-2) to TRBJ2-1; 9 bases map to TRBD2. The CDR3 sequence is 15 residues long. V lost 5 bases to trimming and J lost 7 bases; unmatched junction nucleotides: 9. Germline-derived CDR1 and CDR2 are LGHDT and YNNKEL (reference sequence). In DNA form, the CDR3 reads TGTGCCAGCAGCTACCTAGCGGGATTTGGAAATGAGCAGTTCTTC. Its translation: CASSYLAGFGNEQFF.

The CDR3 sequence: CAWRAGRRRAYGYTF. In nucleotides, the CDR3 is TGTGCCTGGAGGGCAGGAAGGAGAAGGGCATATGGCTACACCTTC. The chain recombines TRBV30 with TRBJ1-2; no reliable D call. In germline, CDR1 is GTSNPN, CDR2 SVGIG (reference sequence). V lost 3 bases and J lost 5, with 19 bases in between. The CDR3 has 15 amino acids.

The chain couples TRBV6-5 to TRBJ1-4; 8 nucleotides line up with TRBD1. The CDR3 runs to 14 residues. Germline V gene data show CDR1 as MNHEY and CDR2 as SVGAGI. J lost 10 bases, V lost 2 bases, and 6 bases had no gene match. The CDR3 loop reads CASSYGDRSRKLFF. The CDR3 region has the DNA TGTGCCAGCAGTTACGGGGACAGGTCTCGAAAACTGTTTTTT.

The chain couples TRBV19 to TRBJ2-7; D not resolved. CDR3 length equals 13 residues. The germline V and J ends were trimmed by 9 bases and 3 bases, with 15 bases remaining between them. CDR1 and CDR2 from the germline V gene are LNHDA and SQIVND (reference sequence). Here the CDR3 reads CASGPSLDYEQYF. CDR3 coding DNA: TGTGCCAGCGGGCCCTCTCTAGACTACGAGCAGTACTTC.

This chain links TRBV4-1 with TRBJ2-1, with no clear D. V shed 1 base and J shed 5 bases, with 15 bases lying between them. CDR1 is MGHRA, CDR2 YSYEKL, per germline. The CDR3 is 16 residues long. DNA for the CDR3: TGCGCCAGCAGCCAAGTCGTGGCAGTAGGTAACAATGAGCAGTTCTTC. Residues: CASSQVVAVGNNEQFF.

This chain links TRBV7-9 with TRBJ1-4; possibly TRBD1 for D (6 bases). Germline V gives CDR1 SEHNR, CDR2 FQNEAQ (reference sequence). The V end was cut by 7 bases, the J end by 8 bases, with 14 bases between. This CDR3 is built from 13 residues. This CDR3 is CASTPDGGEKLFF. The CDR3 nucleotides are TGTGCCAGCACCCCGGACGGGGGCGAAAAACTGTTTTTT.

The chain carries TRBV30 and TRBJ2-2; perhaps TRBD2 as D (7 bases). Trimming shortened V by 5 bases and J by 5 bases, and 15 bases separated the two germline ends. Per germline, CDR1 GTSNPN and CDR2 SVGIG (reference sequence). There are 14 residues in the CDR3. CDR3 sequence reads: CAWRHKGGTGELFF. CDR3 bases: TGTGCCTGGCGACACAAGGGGGGGACCGGGGAGCTGTTTTTT. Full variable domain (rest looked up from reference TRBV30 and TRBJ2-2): SQTIHQWPATLVQPVGSPLSLECTVEGTSNPNLYWYRQAAGRGLQLLFYSVGIGQISSEVPQNLSASRPQDRQFILSSKKLLLSDSGFYLCAWRHKGGTGELFFGEGSRLTVL.

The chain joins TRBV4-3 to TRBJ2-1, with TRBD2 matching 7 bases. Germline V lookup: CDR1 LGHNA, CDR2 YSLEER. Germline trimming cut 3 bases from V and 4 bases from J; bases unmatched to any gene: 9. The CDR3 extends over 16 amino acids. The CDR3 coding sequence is TGCGCCAGCAGCCACGGCGGGAGCGCGACTTACAATGAGCAGTTCTTC. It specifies CASSHGGSATYNEQFF.

The CDR3 region is CASSALSGRVVDTQYF. For the CDR3, the DNA is TGTGCCAGCAGCGCTCTTAGCGGGAGGGTGGTAGATACGCAGTATTTT. The chain carries TRBV9 and TRBJ2-3; 11 bases align to TRBD2. Germline V gives CDR1 SGDLS, CDR2 YYNGEE. The J segment lost 5 bases and the V segment lost 3 bases, leaving 8 bases of the junction unmatched. This CDR3 contains 16 residues.

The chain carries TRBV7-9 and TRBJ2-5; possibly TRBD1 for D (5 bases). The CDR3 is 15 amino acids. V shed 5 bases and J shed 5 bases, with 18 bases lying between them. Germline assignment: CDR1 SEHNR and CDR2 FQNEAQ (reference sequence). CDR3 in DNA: TGTGCCAGCAGCCCTCGACAGTTAGCACGGGAGACCCAGTACTTC. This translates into CASSPRQLARETQYF.

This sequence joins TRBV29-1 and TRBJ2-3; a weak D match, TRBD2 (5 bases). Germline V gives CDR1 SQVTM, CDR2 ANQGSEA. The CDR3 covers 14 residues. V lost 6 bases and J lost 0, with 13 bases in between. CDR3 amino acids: CSVRLGASTDTQYF. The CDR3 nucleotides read TGCAGCGTCCGGTTGGGAGCTAGCACAGATACGCAGTATTTT.

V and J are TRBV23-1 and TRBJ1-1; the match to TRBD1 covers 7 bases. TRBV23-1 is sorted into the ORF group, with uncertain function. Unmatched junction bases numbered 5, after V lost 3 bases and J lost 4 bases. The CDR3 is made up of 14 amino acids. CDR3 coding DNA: TGCGCCAGCAGTCAGATGAGGGGGCGCACTGAAGCTTTCTTT. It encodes CASSQMRGRTEAFF.

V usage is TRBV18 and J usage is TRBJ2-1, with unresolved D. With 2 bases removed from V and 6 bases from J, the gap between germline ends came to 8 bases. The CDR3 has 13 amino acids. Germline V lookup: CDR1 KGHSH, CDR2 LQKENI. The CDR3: CASSPVLGNEQFF. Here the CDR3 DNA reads TGTGCCAGCTCACCAGTGCTGGGCAATGAGCAGTTCTTC.